Listed below are T cell receptor beta chains from one sample, sequenced in a study of radiotherapy plus CTLA-4 blockade in lung cancer. Method: immunoSEQ multiplex PCR; TCRdb's copy keeps in-frame clones and lacks some. The sample carries roughly 25,000 clones, around 70% recorded once. Source: peripheral blood, taken from a patient treated with radiotherapy plus ipilimumab. These receptors were collected from a human donor with non-small cell lung cancer who had stable disease on radiotherapy plus ipilimumab. CDR3s include the opening cysteine and the closing phenylalanine or tryptophan. The order of the fields is J gene, CDR3 length, V gene, D gene, CDR3 protein, CDR3 DNA. The D gene is left open where the match is weak.

j_call: TRBJ1-1; cdr3_length: 14; v_call: TRBV2; d_call: NA; cdr3_aa: CASSRGLMNTEAFF; cdr3_nt: TGTGCCAGCAGTCGGGGGTTAATGAACACTGAAGCTTTCTTT
j_call: TRBJ2-5; cdr3_length: 13; v_call: TRBV6-1; d_call: NA; cdr3_aa: CASSAERGETQYF; cdr3_nt: TGTGCCAGCAGTGCCGAGAGGGGGGAGACCCAGTACTTC
j_call: TRBJ2-6; cdr3_length: 15; v_call: TRBV6-6; d_call: TRBD1; cdr3_aa: CASRDRVEGANVLTF; cdr3_nt: TGTGCCAGCAGAGACAGGGTGGAGGGGGCCAACGTCCTGACTTTC
j_call: TRBJ1-2; cdr3_length: 13; v_call: TRBV14; d_call: NA; cdr3_aa: CASSQVTSYGYTF; cdr3_nt: TGTGCCAGCAGCCAAGTCACCTCCTATGGCTACACCTTC
j_call: TRBJ2-5; cdr3_length: 14; v_call: TRBV11-1; d_call: TRBD2; cdr3_aa: CASSRGLAGETQYF; cdr3_nt: TGTGCCAGCAGCCGGGGACTAGCTGGCGAGACCCAGTACTTC
j_call: TRBJ1-2; cdr3_length: 13; v_call: TRBV2; d_call: NA; cdr3_aa: CASSARAGDGYTF; cdr3_nt: TGTGCCAGCAGTGCTAGGGCAGGCGATGGCTACACCTTC
j_call: TRBJ1-2; cdr3_length: 21; v_call: TRBV28; d_call: NA; cdr3_aa: CASSYYFARQEGYRQSYGYTF; cdr3_nt: TGTGCCAGCAGCTACTATTTCGCCCGACAGGAAGGCTACCGGCAGAGCTATGGCTACACCTTC
j_call: TRBJ2-7; cdr3_length: 15; v_call: TRBV6-1; d_call: NA; cdr3_aa: CASSSTGLPTYEQYF; cdr3_nt: TGTGCCAGCAGTTCCACAGGACTCCCCACCTACGAGCAGTACTTC
j_call: TRBJ1-1; cdr3_length: 14; v_call: TRBV5-1; d_call: TRBD1; cdr3_aa: CASSPGQANTEAFF; cdr3_nt: TGCGCCAGCAGCCCGGGACAGGCGAACACTGAAGCTTTCTTT
j_call: TRBJ1-1; cdr3_length: 15; v_call: TRBV6-5; d_call: NA; cdr3_aa: CASSYSIGRHTEAFF; cdr3_nt: TGTGCCAGCAGTTACTCGATAGGGAGGCACACTGAAGCTTTCTTT
j_call: TRBJ2-2; cdr3_length: 13; v_call: TRBV6-4; d_call: NA; cdr3_aa: CASSDRDTGELFF; cdr3_nt: TGTGCCAGCAGTGATCGAGATACCGGGGAGCTGTTTTTT
j_call: TRBJ2-1; cdr3_length: 14; v_call: TRBV5-1; d_call: NA; cdr3_aa: CASSLELTYNEQFF; cdr3_nt: TGCGCCAGCAGCTTGGAACTAACCTACAATGAGCAGTTCTTC
j_call: TRBJ2-7; cdr3_length: 12; v_call: TRBV7-8; d_call: NA; cdr3_aa: CATGRGEGEQYF; cdr3_nt: TGTGCCACCGGTCGAGGGGAAGGCGAGCAGTACTTC